These 20 T cell receptor beta chains originate from one sample sequenced in a study of T cell repertoires in cytomegalovirus infection. TCRdb analysed the reads with MiXCR anew, one entry per CDR3 protein. Of around 310,000 distinct CDR3 sequences in the sample, roughly a sixth were seen once. The sequencing input was PBMCs. These receptors were collected from a human donor in good health (CMV status not recorded). Some clones in this sample may be carry-over from other donors' samples.

This clonotype was found a few times. The rearrangement uses TRBV5-4 and TRBJ2-7, with D perhaps matching TRBD1 (5 bases). The CDR3 runs 15 residues. Germline V lookup: CDR1 SGHNT, CDR2 YYREEE (reference sequence). V dropped 0 bases and J dropped 5 bases, with 15 bases sitting between them. The CDR3 region has the DNA TGTGCCAGCAGCTTGGGAGGACAAGGGCCCCACGAGCAGTACTTC. It encodes CASSLGGQGPHEQYF.

This clonotype was seen a handful of times. V usage is TRBV4-1 and J usage is TRBJ2-5; possible D gene TRBD2, 6 bases. With 6 bases removed from V and 0 bases from J, the gap between germline ends came to 14 bases. CDR3 length equals 15 residues. Germline V lookup: CDR1 MGHRA, CDR2 YSYEKL. The CDR3 reads CASRIGTQYQETQYF. CDR3 nucleotide sequence: TGCGCCAGCAGAATCGGGACTCAGTACCAAGAGACCCAGTACTTC.

This clonotype was detected only a few times. The chain couples TRBV28 to TRBJ2-7; 8 nucleotides align to TRBD1. Trimming removed 8 bases from V and 2 bases from J; junction bases left unmatched: 2. Looked up from germline, CDR1 is MDHEN and CDR2 is SYDVKM. The CDR3 runs to 12 residues. The CDR3 DNA is TGTGCCAGCCGACAGGGGACCTACGAGCAGTACTTC. This gives the protein CASRQGTYEQYF.

There are many counts of this clonotype. The V call is TRBV12-3 or TRBV12-4, the J call TRBJ2-5; TRBD2 matches 13 bases. This CDR3 comprises 15 residues. J lost 4 bases, V lost 6 bases, and 5 bases had no gene match. CDR3 amino acids: CASSRGLAGVETQYF. The CDR3 DNA follows: TGTGCCAGCAGCCGAGGACTAGCGGGGGTAGAGACCCAGTACTTC.

The rearrangement joins TRBV15 to TRBJ1-6; D is perhaps TRBD1 (6 bases). The V end was cut by 7 bases, the J end by 6 bases, with 10 bases between. This CDR3 contains 13 residues. Germline lookup yields CDR1 LNHNV and CDR2 YYDKDF (reference sequence). The CDR3 coding sequence is TGTGCCACCACGGGACATATTAATTCACCCCTCCACTTT. Translating it yields CATTGHINSPLHF.

The chain carries TRBV4-1 and TRBJ2-2; D ambiguous. V lost 3 bases, J lost 4 bases, and 9 bases lay in between. Germline V gene lookup returns CDR1 MGHRA and CDR2 YSYEKL. The CDR3 totals 14 residues. CDR3 sequence reads: CASSHKGRTGELFF. CDR3 nucleotides: TGCGCCAGCAGCCACAAGGGCCGCACCGGGGAGCTGTTTTTT.

Only a few counts were recorded for this clonotype. This sequence joins TRBV6-1 and TRBJ1-1, with TRBD1 identical over 9 bases. V lost 8 bases, J lost 4 bases, and 5 bases stayed unmatched. The CDR3 totals 13 residues. Germline-derived CDR1 and CDR2 are MNHNS and SASEGT. CDR3 sequence (DNA): TGTGCCAGCGGGGACAGGGAGGTCACTGAAGCTTTCTTT. As protein: CASGDREVTEAFF.

In DNA form, the CDR3 reads TGTGCCAGCAGTTTACCCGGGCCAAAAGAGACCCAGTACTTC. This encodes CASSLPGPKETQYF. J is TRBJ2-5 and V is TRBV12-3 or TRBV12-4; no clear D. V was clipped by 2 bases and J by 3 bases, with 10 bases between them. CDR3 length: 14 amino acids.

The chain recombines TRBV18 with TRBJ2-3; D gene unclear. Germline loops: CDR1 KGHSH, CDR2 LQKENI. V dropped 1 base and J dropped 0 bases, with 5 bases sitting between them. The CDR3 contains 14 residues. The CDR3 region is CASSPQESTDTQYF. CDR3 coding DNA: TGTGCCAGCTCACCACAGGAGAGCACAGATACGCAGTATTTT.

As to this clonotype: A much larger clone differs by one base, so this may be a read error. CDR3 protein: CASSSPIGSGAFQETQYF. In DNA form, the CDR3 reads TGTGCCAGCAGCTCGCCCATTGGCAGCGGGGCGTTCCAAGAGACCCAGTACTTC. This sequence joins TRBV7-4 and TRBJ2-5; 7 positions agree with TRBD2. The germline gives CDR1 SGHVT, CDR2 SQSDAQ. This CDR3 region has 18 residues. Trimming took 4 bases from V and 1 from J; bases not matched to a gene: 15.

Only a few counts were recorded for this clonotype. The V call is TRBV5-4, the J call TRBJ1-2; D gene uncertain. CDR1 SGHNT and CDR2 YYREEE come from the germline V gene (reference sequence). This CDR3 spans 16 amino acids. The V gene lost 4 bases and the J gene lost 0 bases, with 16 bases spanning the gap. The DNA for the CDR3 is TGTGCCAGCAGCCCCCCGGATCGGCGGCCTAACTATGGCTACACCTTC. It is translated as CASSPPDRRPNYGYTF.

This clonotype has more than one count but fewer than ten. The CDR3 sequence: CATSRDPIWGAGANVLTF. The CDR3 DNA reads as TGTGCCACCAGCAGAGACCCTATATGGGGGGCCGGGGCCAACGTCCTGACTTTC. The chain joins TRBV15 to TRBJ2-6; tentatively, D is TRBD1 or TRBD2 (6 bases each). Trimming took 0 bases from V and 4 from J, leaving 16 bases between them. Germline V gene sequence: CDR1 LNHNV, CDR2 YYDKDF (reference sequence). This CDR3 spans 18 amino acids. Full variable domain (missing parts from reference TRBV15 and TRBJ2-6): DAMVIQNPRYQVTQFGKPVTLSCSQTLNHNVMYWYQQKSSQAPKLLFHYYDKDFNNEADTPDNFQSRRPNTSFCFLDIRSPGLGDTAMYLCATSRDPIWGAGANVLTFGAGSRLTVL.

The rearrangement links TRBV20-1 to TRBJ2-7; D unresolved. Germline V gene sequence: CDR1 DFQATT, CDR2 SNEGSKA (reference sequence). This CDR3 is 14 amino acids long. Between the trimmed V and J ends, which lost 1 base and 0 bases, there was a span of 10 bases. The CDR3 DNA reads as TGCAGTGCTAGAGCACGCCCTGACTCCTACGAGCAGTACTTC. The encoded protein is CSARARPDSYEQYF.

In this sample, this clonotype turned up many times. This sequence joins TRBV7-2 and TRBJ2-2, with no clear D. Trimming took off 5 bases at V and 1 base at J, with 5 bases between the two ends. This CDR3 has 13 amino acids. Germline V lookup: CDR1 SGHTA, CDR2 FQGNSA. The CDR3 sequence is CASSPRNTGELFF. CDR3 nucleotides: TGTGCCAGCAGCCCGAGGAACACCGGGGAGCTGTTTTTT.

This clonotype turned up a few times. This chain uses TRBV6-5 with TRBJ2-7; the D gene is possibly TRBD1 (5 bases). The CDR3 sequence is 13 residues long. The germline gives CDR1 MNHEY, CDR2 SVGAGI. V lost 8 bases and J 4 bases, leaving 15 bases between the germline ends. As DNA, the CDR3 is TGTGCCAGCGGCCAGGGCGCCTCATACGAGCAGTACTTC. Protein: CASGQGASYEQYF.

The rearrangement joins TRBV6-5 to TRBJ1-5; D not resolved. Germline loops: CDR1 MNHEY, CDR2 SVGAGI. V was trimmed by 4 bases and J by 6 bases, leaving 16 bases between them. CDR3 length: 15 amino acids. The CDR3 protein is CASSSARLTSQPQHF. The DNA for the CDR3 is TGTGCCAGCAGTTCCGCTCGTCTAACTAGTCAGCCCCAGCATTTT.

The gene calls are TRBV20-1 and TRBJ2-3, with D maybe TRBD2 (6 bases). V lost 6 bases to trimming and J lost 9 bases, with 22 bases between them. The V gene's germline CDR1 is DFQATT and CDR2 SNEGSKA (reference sequence). The length of the CDR3 is 14 residues. CDR3 DNA sequence: TGCAGTGCCAACCCCGCGGGACTCCTCTTGACGCAGTATTTT. The encoded protein is CSANPAGLLLTQYF.

The chain recombines TRBV4-1 with TRBJ2-1, with 12 nucleotides matching TRBD2. Germline V gene data show CDR1 as MGHRA and CDR2 as YSYEKL. The CDR3 has 16 amino acids. The V gene end was trimmed by 3 bases and the J gene end by 6 bases; junction bases not matched to a gene: 6. The CDR3: CASSQASGGAFNEQFF. The CDR3 DNA is TGCGCCAGCAGCCAGGCTAGCGGGGGGGCTTTCAATGAGCAGTTCTTC.

This chain links TRBV20-1 with TRBJ1-5; 7 bases map to TRBD1. Trimming at V came to 1 base and at J to 0 bases, leaving 9 bases not matched to a gene. This CDR3 spans 17 amino acids. Germline V gene lookup returns CDR1 DFQATT and CDR2 SNEGSKA (reference sequence). The CDR3 loop reads CSARATGEEYSNQPQHF. The CDR3, as DNA: TGCAGTGCTAGAGCAACAGGGGAGGAGTATAGCAATCAGCCCCAGCATTTT.

This clonotype was seen at least ten times. The chain recombines TRBV7-2 with TRBJ2-1; 9 positions match TRBD2. The germline V gene has CDR1 SGHTA and CDR2 FQGNSA. V trimming: 6 bases; J trimming: 2 bases; junction bases outside the gene matches: 5. CDR3 length: 15 residues. CDR3 loop: CASRSGGPTYNEQFF. The CDR3 DNA reads as TGTGCCAGCAGGAGCGGGGGGCCCACCTACAATGAGCAGTTCTTC.